This T cell receptor (beta chain) was obtained from a study of T cell clonotyping in hematopoietic cell transplantation (dated by TCRdb to about 2021). For the study in its entirety: A total of 110 to 150 blood samples were gathered in the study from a few dozen consecutive transplant recipients along with their related donors. Recruitment of patients ran from late 2015 to early 2017, and follow-up continued until late 2020 or until death.

General findings and caveats noted by the study authors: Donor and pretransplant recipient Inverse Simpson Index values predicted broader posttransplant TCR repertoire diversity. After transplant, TCR diversity in recipients dropped, and pathologically expanded clonotypes increased progressively from day 30 to day 180. The sample size was limited, and CD4 and CD8 repertoire contributions could not be separated because cells were not sorted. Just a small fraction of recipient repertoires overlapped with donor repertoires, and more than 95% appeared de novo at the given depth.

With the immunoSEQ assay, which is a bias-controlled multiplex PCR relying on V- and J-specific primers, TCR beta CDR3 regions were amplified from genomic DNA. A proprietary barcode and Illumina adapter sequences were added to the CDR3 amplicons in a second PCR step. An Illumina MiSeq instrument was used for sequencing of the CDR3 libraries. In the original analysis: Export and quality control were performed with immunoSEQ Analyzer 3.0, and downstream analyses were performed with R Bioconductor and Immunarch. Only productive rearrangements in the normalized downsampled data set were used to calculate repertoire metrics. In the normalized cohort, clonotypes with more than 5 templates were defined as pathologically expanded. The Inverse Simpson Index served as the measure of repertoire diversity. To capture all clonotypes, the CMV-specificity analyses were run on the non-normalized data set. TCRdb took over this immuneACCESS table, retaining in-frame rearrangements with V and J assigned. Such tables are incomplete; in checked studies, under half of the missing clones stem from an unresolved V gene, and the remainder is unexplained. Clone size and the V and J calls come from that table; the DNA yielded D and trimming. In all, the sample holds 7,000 to 8,500 clones, and over 75% of those were seen once. Roughly 5% of the sample is taken by the ten largest.

The CDR3 starts with the cysteine, ends with the phenylalanine, and has 19 residues. Just CDR3 DNA is preserved here, 57 bases in frame from base 1. Ends trimmed: V by 5 bases, J by 2 bases; bases unmatched to a gene: 13. The time point label on this specimen signifies: 30 days after allo-HCT. Blood samples were obtained from recipients approximately 28 days before transplant and at days 30, 100 and 180 after transplant. Nuclei Lysis Solution was used to extract genomic DNA from fresh or cryopreserved unfractionated peripheral blood mononuclear cells. About this clone itself: Its antigen remains undetermined. No base-level quality is on record; no much larger clone is a single base apart.

Rearrangement joined TRBV7-1 to TRBJ2-7; TRBD2 lines up with 15 middle nucleotides. TRBV7-1 is marked as an open reading frame, function uncertain. The input for sequencing was PBMCs, taken 30 days after allogeneic stem cell transplant. The TCR sequence derives from a female patient between 50 and 60 years old who had an allogeneic stem cell transplant from an unrelated donor, so the T cells may come from the graft donor. Some clones in this sample may be carry-over from other donors' samples. The DNA reads TGTGCCAGCAGCACCTGGACTAGCGGGGGGGCCAGCTTGGCCTACGAGCAGTACTTC. It specifies CASSTWTSGGASLAYEQYF.